Presented here are 2 T cell receptor beta chains from one specimen sequenced in a study of control samples from healthy donors and cancer patients. TCRdb's table, derived via immunoSEQ multiplex PCR, lists solely in-frame clones and lacks some. The data contain 85,000 to 90,000 clones, less than 90% of them singletons. Sequenced material: PBMCs. Receptors were obtained from a woman aged 45-65 years with colorectal cancer.

This chain uses TRBV19 with TRBJ2-1; 9 nucleotides match TRBD1. Germline CDR1 is LNHDA and CDR2 is SQIVND (reference sequence). This CDR3 comprises 15 residues. V gave up 5 bases and J gave up 8 bases; unmatched junction bases: 10. The CDR3 loop reads CASSDRDRVQYEQFF. In DNA form, the CDR3 reads TGTGCCAGTAGTGACCGGGACAGGGTCCAGTATGAGCAGTTCTTC.

The chain is built from TRBV19 and TRBJ1-1, with D possibly TRBD1 on 5 matching bases. Germline CDR1 reads LNHDA; CDR2 reads SQIVND (reference sequence). This CDR3 is built from 16 residues. Trimming removed 6 bases from V and 4 bases from J, with 21 bases in between. CDR3 protein: CASRLQGVVEGTEAFF. Here the CDR3 DNA reads TGTGCCAGTAGACTCCAAGGGGTGGTCGAGGGCACTGAAGCTTTCTTT.